This T cell receptor beta chain originates from a study of T cell repertoires in cytomegalovirus infection. Looking at the study overall: CMV infection plus the matching HLA type was flagged by public TCR beta signatures. Regarding the study as a whole: Individuals carrying CMV plus the relevant HLA were identified by cumulative frequency of public TCR beta families. Dominating the ex vivo response were TCR beta clonotypes that were CMV-specific and HLA-C-restricted.

TCRdb itself ran the reads through MiXCR, one entry per CDR3 protein. The sample contains about 130,000 distinct CDR3 sequences, around 25% of which appear only once. Remarks on this clonotype: As yet, its antigen is unknown.

The CDR3 sequence is 14 residues long. J lost 2 bases, V lost 4 bases, and 8 bases had no gene match. Germline V gene data show CDR1 as SQVTM and CDR2 as ANQGSEA. The TCR sequence derives from a human donor in good health (CMV status not recorded). Some clones in this sample may be carry-over from other donors' samples. Sample: PBMCs, sequenced either directly or after in vitro stimulation (not recorded which). The V gene is TRBV29-1, the J gene TRBJ2-7, with TRBD1 matching 7 bases. For the CDR3, the DNA is TGCAGCGTTGTGGCGAGACAGGGAACCTACGAGCAGTACTTC. This sequence encodes CSVVARQGTYEQYF.